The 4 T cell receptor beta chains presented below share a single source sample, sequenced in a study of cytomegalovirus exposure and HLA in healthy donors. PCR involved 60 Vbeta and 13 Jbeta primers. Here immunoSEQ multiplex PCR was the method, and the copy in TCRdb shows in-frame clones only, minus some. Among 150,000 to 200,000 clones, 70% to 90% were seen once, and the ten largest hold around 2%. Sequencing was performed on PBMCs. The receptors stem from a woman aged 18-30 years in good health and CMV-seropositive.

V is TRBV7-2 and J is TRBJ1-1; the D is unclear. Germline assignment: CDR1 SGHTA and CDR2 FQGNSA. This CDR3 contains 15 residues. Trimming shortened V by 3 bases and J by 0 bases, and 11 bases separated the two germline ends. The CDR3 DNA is TGTGCCAGCAGCTTCGGTCCGAGCATGAACACTGAAGCTTTCTTT. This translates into CASSFGPSMNTEAFF.

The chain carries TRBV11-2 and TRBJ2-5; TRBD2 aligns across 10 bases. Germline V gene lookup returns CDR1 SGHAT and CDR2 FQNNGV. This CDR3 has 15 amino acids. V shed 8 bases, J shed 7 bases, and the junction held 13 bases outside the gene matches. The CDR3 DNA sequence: TGTGCCAGCGCTAGCGGGGGCTCCTCAGGTTCGACCCAGTACTTC. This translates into CASASGGSSGSTQYF.

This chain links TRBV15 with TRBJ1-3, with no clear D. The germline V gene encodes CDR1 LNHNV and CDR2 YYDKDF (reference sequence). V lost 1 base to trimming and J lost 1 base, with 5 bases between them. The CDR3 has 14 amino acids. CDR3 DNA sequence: TGTGCCACCAGCAGAGGGGCGTCTGGAAACACCATATATTTT. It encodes CATSRGASGNTIYF.

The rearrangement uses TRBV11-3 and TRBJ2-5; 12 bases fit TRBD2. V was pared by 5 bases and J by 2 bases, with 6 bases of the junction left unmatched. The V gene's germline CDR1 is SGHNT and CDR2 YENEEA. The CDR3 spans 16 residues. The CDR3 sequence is CASSQGLAGRQETQYF. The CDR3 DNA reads TGTGCCAGCAGCCAAGGACTAGCGGGGCGACAAGAGACCCAGTACTTC.